Shown below are 17 T cell receptor beta chains from a single sample sequenced in a study of CDR3 diversity in severe acne. TCRdb processed the PCR reads anew with MiXCR; each CDR3 protein has one entry. The data hold approximately 90,000 distinct CDR3 sequences, with under 55% observed a single time. Sequencing was done on a sample of blood. The receptor set was obtained from a male donor with severe acne vulgaris.

The rearrangement links TRBV7-2 to TRBJ2-5; D perhaps matches TRBD2 (6 bases). Germline CDR1 and CDR2: SGHTA and FQGNSA. The germline V and J ends were trimmed by 5 bases and 11 bases, with 24 bases remaining between them. The CDR3 sequence is 15 residues long. This chain's CDR3 is CASSPRERVTDTQYF. The CDR3 DNA sequence: TGTGCCAGCAGCCCAAGGGAGCGGGTCACAGATACGCAGTACTTC.

This clonotype was recorded at least ten times. The chain recombines TRBV20-1 with TRBJ1-5; no definite D call. This CDR3 is 13 amino acids long. With 4 bases removed from V and 0 bases from J, the gap between germline ends came to 7 bases. The germline V gene encodes CDR1 DFQATT and CDR2 SNEGSKA (reference sequence). CDR3 sequence reads: CSAMEVSNQPQHF. The CDR3 nucleotides read TGCAGTGCTATGGAGGTTAGCAATCAGCCCCAGCATTTT.

This clonotype was counted ten times or more. A much more abundant neighbour one base away suggests this may be a read error. This rearrangement joins TRBV6-2 or TRBV6-3 to TRBJ2-7; D might be TRBD1 (6 bases). Germline V gene sequence: CDR1 MNHEY, CDR2 SVGEGT. The CDR3 has 13 residues. Written as DNA, the CDR3 is TGTGCCACCGCGGCTTGGACAGCCTACGGGCAGTACTTC. Its protein product is CATAAWTAYGQYF.

This clonotype rates as medium-sized (0.01 to 0.1%). This chain uses TRBV2 with TRBJ2-1; 9 bases are a match to TRBD1. With 3 bases clipped from V and 6 bases from J, the junction kept 6 bases outside the gene matches. The CDR3 totals 15 residues. Germline CDR1 SNHLY, CDR2 FYNNEI. For the CDR3, the DNA is TGTGCCAGCAGTGACGGGGACAGGGTTCTCAATGAGCAGTTCTTC. It specifies CASSDGDRVLNEQFF.

A few counts support this clonotype. The chain carries TRBV10-2 and TRBJ2-3; TRBD2 is a possible D gene (6 bases). The CDR3 contains 15 residues. CDR1 WSHSY and CDR2 SAAADI come from the germline V gene. Trimming shortened V by 7 bases and J by 2 bases, and 16 bases separated the two germline ends. The CDR3 reads CASTGADKITDTQYF. As DNA, the CDR3 is TGCGCCAGCACGGGAGCGGACAAGATCACAGATACGCAGTATTTT.

This clonotype was seen a few times. The chain is built from TRBV6-2 or TRBV6-3 and TRBJ2-5, with 15 bases lining up with TRBD2. The ends lost 2 bases at V and 4 bases at J; junction bases unmatched: 5. The germline V gene encodes CDR1 MNHEY and CDR2 SVGEGT. CDR3 length: 17 residues. The DNA for the CDR3 is TGTGCCAGCAGTTACCATGGACTAGCGGGAGGGCCAGAGACCCAGTACTTC. Protein sequence: CASSYHGLAGGPETQYF.

The rearrangement links TRBV6-4 to TRBJ2-5; TRBD2 aligns across 12 bases. The CDR3 totals 16 residues. V was pared by 4 bases and J by 2 bases, with 5 bases of the junction left unmatched. Germline CDR1 reads MRHNA; CDR2 reads SNTAGT. The CDR3 protein is CASSGTSGVLQETQYF. The CDR3 DNA reads as TGTGCCAGCAGTGGGACTAGCGGGGTGTTGCAAGAGACCCAGTACTTC.

This clonotype was seen repeatedly, ten times or more. The chain joins TRBV29-1 to TRBJ2-7; no clear D. Between the trimmed V and J ends, which lost 5 bases and 1 base, there was a span of 9 bases. Germline loops: CDR1 SQVTM, CDR2 ANQGSEA. The CDR3 loop spans 12 amino acids. The CDR3 nucleotides read TGCAGCGTTCAAGGGAATTCCTACGAGCAGTACTTC. This gives the protein CSVQGNSYEQYF.

The chain couples TRBV24-1 to TRBJ1-5; no clear D. This CDR3 has 12 residues. Trimming took off 2 bases at V and 7 bases at J, with 5 bases between the two ends. Per germline, CDR1 KGHDR and CDR2 SFDVKD. CDR3 coding DNA: TGTGCCACCAGTGATTCCTTGCAGCCCCAGCATTTT. It encodes CATSDSLQPQHF.

The V call is TRBV9, the J call TRBJ1-2, with 8 bases fitting TRBD1. Trimming removed 6 bases from V and 8 bases from J; junction bases left unmatched: 12. Germline V gene lookup returns CDR1 SGDLS and CDR2 YYNGEE. This CDR3 has 14 residues. Here the CDR3 DNA reads TGTGCCAGCACCACAGGGGGAGCGTTTCGAGGCTACACCTTC. Translating it yields CASTTGGAFRGYTF.

The genes are TRBV10-3 and TRBJ2-7; 10 bases agree with TRBD1. The end of the DNA aligns better with TRBJ2-4, so the J call may be wrong. In germline, CDR1 is ENHRY, CDR2 SYGVKD. This CDR3 region has 13 residues. In DNA, the CDR3 is TGTGCCAGGCCGGGACAGGGGAAGAACATTCAGTACTTC. Amino acid sequence: CARPGQGKNIQYF.

There are many counts of this clonotype. A read error may explain this, as a much larger clone is one base away. This sequence joins TRBV4-3 and TRBJ2-1; D gene unclear. Trimming left V 0 bases short and J 9 bases short, with 15 bases between. Germline V gives CDR1 LGHNA, CDR2 YSLEER. The CDR3 length is 15 residues. CDR3 region: CASSQDGNRISEQFF. DNA for the CDR3: TGCGCCAGCAGCCAAGACGGCAATAGAATCAGTGAGCAGTTCTTC.

In DNA form, the CDR3 reads TGTGCCAGCAGCCCAACGGGTCTGATGAGCAATCAGCCCCAGCATTTT. Translated: CASSPTGLMSNQPQHF. The chain recombines TRBV7-6 with TRBJ1-5; D is ambiguous. The CDR3 is 16 residues long. CDR1 is SGHVS and CDR2 is FNYEAQ in the germline V gene. The V end was cut by 5 bases, the J end by 1 base, with 15 bases between.

This clonotype has more than one count but fewer than ten. The J gene is TRBJ1-4, the V gene TRBV9, with D unresolved. The length of the CDR3 is 14 residues. Trimming left V 0 bases short and J 6 bases short, with 9 bases between. Germline V gene lookup returns CDR1 SGDLS and CDR2 YYNGEE. CDR3 residues: CASSVEPGDEKLFF. CDR3 coding DNA: TGTGCCAGCAGCGTAGAGCCCGGGGATGAAAAACTGTTTTTT.

This clonotype was picked up many times. CDR3 sequence reads: CSARDDRGSTDTQYF. In DNA form, the CDR3 reads TGCAGTGCTAGAGATGACAGGGGTAGCACAGATACGCAGTATTTT. This chain joins TRBV20-1 and TRBJ2-3, with 8 bases identical to TRBD1. Looked up from germline, CDR1 is DFQATT and CDR2 is SNEGSKA (reference sequence). The CDR3 extends over 15 amino acids. V lost 0 bases and J lost 0; bases outside the gene matches: 2.

This clonotype was observed at least ten times. The rearrangement joins TRBV5-1 to TRBJ2-1; possibly TRBD2 for D (6 bases). Germline CDR1 reads SGHRS; CDR2 reads YFSETQ. The CDR3 has 15 amino acids. V shed 5 bases and J shed 6 bases, with 18 bases lying between them. In DNA, the CDR3 is TGCGCCAGCAGGGCGGGTGGTACTAGCAGCAATGAGCAGTTCTTC. Amino acids: CASRAGGTSSNEQFF.

This clonotype was found once. The chain carries TRBV29-1 and TRBJ2-7; 7 bases are shared with TRBD1. Germline values: CDR1 SQVTM, CDR2 ANQGSEA. V trimming: 6 bases; J trimming: 2 bases; junction bases outside the gene matches: 13. This CDR3 is built from 15 residues. The DNA for the CDR3 is TGCAGCGTCGCTGGGGACAGCTTAACCACCTACGAGCAGTACTTC. This sequence encodes CSVAGDSLTTYEQYF.